This T cell receptor (beta chain) derives from a study of blood T cells in healthy people across ages. Study-level results: Lack of knowledge of donor CMV status possibly confounded expanded clonotype changes. TCR beta diversity, measured per million T cells, fell in a roughly linear way with age.

A second PCR, run for about 7 to 12 cycles, used a sample-barcoded 5' primer plus a J-beta primer mix. Every sample produced at least 2.5 million CDR3-containing paired-end reads. TCRdb called the 5' RACE reads again in MiXCR, with one record for every CDR3 protein. The sample consists of about 1.5 million distinct CDR3 sequences, roughly 43% of them appearing once. A remark on this clonotype: Its specificity is not known.

The V end lost 1 base, the J end lost 0 bases, and 7 bases lay between the germline ends. The CDR3 is 13 amino acids. Germline values: CDR1 DFQATT, CDR2 SNEGSKA (reference sequence). The TCR originated in a woman younger than 30 in good health. The chain uses TRBV20-1 and TRBJ2-7; no firm D call. Input material: blood. CDR3 coding DNA: TGCAGTGCTAGAGGGTACACCTCCTACGAGCAGTACTTC. It codes for CSARGYTSYEQYF.